This T cell receptor (beta chain) is from a study of blood T cell repertoires in COVID-19 (dated by TCRdb to the early 2020s). A note on the overall study: Samples covering the acute and convalescent phases of COVID-19 were provided by collaborators in the United States, Italy and Spain. The material from the prospective study consisted of cDNA or gDNA derived from T cells, B-cell-depleted T cells, or PBMCs. Deeply sampled blood TCRbeta repertoires from subjects exposed to, actively infected with, or recovered from COVID-19 were included in the dataset. The sample metadata nearly always contained a de-identified subject ID, COVID-19 status, age in years and sex. Where available, HLA class I and class II types were obtained from metadata supplied by the sample provider rather than from assay-based typing. The repertoires were released in a freely available public database intended as a resource for research on the immune response to SARS-CoV-2. The samples were drawn from the first 160 participants of the ongoing ImmuneRACE study and from some 1,300 subjects provided by 6 global collaborators.

Looking up the germline V gene (reference sequence) yields CDR1 GTSNPN and CDR2 SVGIG. Taken from cysteine to phenylalanine, the CDR3 has 14 residues. Only the CDR3 DNA stays, 42 bases, in frame from base 1. V loses 2 bases at its end and J loses 4 bases; junction bases beyond the gene matches: 6. Samples from volunteer blood donors who had recovered from COVID-19 were contributed by a second Seattle source. Whole blood was collected in K2EDTA tubes by collaborating institutions according to the institutions' own protocols. For TCRbeta analysis, collaborators shipped samples as frozen whole blood, isolated PBMCs, or DNA extracted from either of those sample types. The study at large found these results: The quantity of clinical and demographic metadata differed by source and by participant and was supplied without curation.

TCRbeta CDR3 regions were amplified from genomic DNA by means of the immunoSEQ Assay, a bias-controlled multiplex PCR. The paper's processing steps were these. Within the assay, amplification of reference gene primers was used to estimate how many nucleated cells each sample contained. Sequence reads were collapsed and filtered to measure the absolute abundance of every unique TCRbeta CDR3 rearrangement. Productive Simpson clonality was computed per sample as the square root of Simpson's diversity index over productive rearrangements. TCRdb limited this immuneACCESS table to in-frame rearrangements with V and J called. A share of clones is missing; checked studies link under half to unresolved V genes, and the rest is unexplained. That table gives V, J and clone size, and the DNA gave D and trimming. For this sample there are just under 250,000 clones; approximately 83% appear just once. The ten most abundant clones make up about 3% of the sample.

About this clone itself: Its antigen specificity is not known. Per-nucleotide qualities are absent, and no much larger clonotype sits a single base away.

The chain couples TRBV30 to TRBJ1-1, with 8 middle bases fitting TRBD1. The sample was peripheral blood. The sequence was obtained from a woman in her thirties who had recovered from COVID-19. The CDR3 sequence is CAWSPRGRSTEAFF. In nucleotide form, the sequence is TGTGCCTGGAGTCCCAGGGGGCGCAGCACTGAAGCTTTCTTT.